The clone carrying this T cell receptor beta chain has just one count. These data belong to a study of T cell responses to AZD1222 COVID-19 vaccine. The V gene's germline CDR1 is SGHAT and CDR2 FQNNGV. V dropped 2 bases and J dropped 1 base, with 12 bases sitting between them. This CDR3 has 16 residues. Some clones are missing from TCRdb's copy, which holds only in-frame ones; the method was immunoSEQ multiplex PCR. The profile shows around 100,000 clones, 70% to 90% of them singletons. The receptor comes from an adult in good health. Sequencing was performed on peripheral blood, taken on day 0 of AZD1222 vaccination. The J gene is TRBJ1-3, the V gene TRBV11-2; unclear D gene. The CDR3 sequence: CASSLQGLGSGNTIYF. DNA for the CDR3: TGTGCCAGCAGCTTACAAGGGTTGGGTTCTGGAAACACCATATATTTT.